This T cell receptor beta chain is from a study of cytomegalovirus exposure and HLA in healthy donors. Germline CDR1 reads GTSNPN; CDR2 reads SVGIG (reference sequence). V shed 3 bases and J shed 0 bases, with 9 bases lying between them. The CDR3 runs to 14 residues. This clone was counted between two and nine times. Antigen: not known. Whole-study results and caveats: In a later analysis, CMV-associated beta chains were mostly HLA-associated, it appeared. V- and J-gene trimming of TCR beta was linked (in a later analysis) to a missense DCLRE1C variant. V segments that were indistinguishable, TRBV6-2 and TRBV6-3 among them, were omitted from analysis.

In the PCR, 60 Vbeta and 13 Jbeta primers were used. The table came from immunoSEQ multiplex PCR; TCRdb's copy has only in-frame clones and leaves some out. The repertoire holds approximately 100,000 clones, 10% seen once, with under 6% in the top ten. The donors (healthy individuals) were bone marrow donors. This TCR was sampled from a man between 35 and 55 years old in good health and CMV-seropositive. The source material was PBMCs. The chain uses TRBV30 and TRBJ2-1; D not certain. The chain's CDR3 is CAWRYKLSYNEQFF. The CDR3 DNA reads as TGTGCCTGGAGATATAAACTCTCCTACAATGAGCAGTTCTTC.